Each of the 28 T cell receptor beta chains below was sequenced from the same sample in a study of post-analysis software for immune sequencing data. Study observations and caveats: Roughly five TRBV segments were significantly more frequent in patients than in controls. TRBV5-6, TRBV5-1 and TRBV20-1 were among these segments.

Unique molecular identifiers featured in each of the TCR beta cDNA libraries. TCRdb ran MiXCR on the PCR reads and lists one entry per CDR3 protein. Among about 760,000 distinct CDR3 sequences, 25% to 30% were seen once, and the ten largest hold 0.56%. Their antigens are not known. Material for sequencing was blood. The origin of the receptors is a girl aged 10 to 17 with multiple sclerosis.

CDR3 sequence reads: CASSDPPRGDTEAFF. In DNA form, the CDR3 reads TGTGCCAGCAGTGACCCTCCCCGGGGGGACACTGAAGCTTTCTTT. The rearrangement links TRBV6-1 to TRBJ1-1; tentatively, D is TRBD1 (5 bases). Per germline, CDR1 MNHNS and CDR2 SASEGT. Trimming removed 3 bases at V and 3 bases at J, with 14 bases between. CDR3 length equals 15 residues.

The DNA for the CDR3 is TGTGCCAGCAGCTTTTCGTCCAGGGGCTCTGAAGCTTTCTTT. Encoded protein: CASSFSSRGSEAFF. This chain connects TRBV7-9 to TRBJ1-1; D perhaps matches TRBD1 (6 bases). The ends were cut back, 3 bases at V and 6 bases at J, with 14 bases in the middle. This CDR3 spans 14 amino acids. The V gene's germline CDR1 is SEHNR and CDR2 FQNEAQ (reference sequence).

This clonotype was detected ten times or more. The chain links TRBV15 to TRBJ2-7; D not resolved. Trimming took off 0 bases at V and 3 bases at J, with 6 bases between the two ends. The CDR3 has 13 residues. Looked up from germline, CDR1 is LNHNV and CDR2 is YYDKDF (reference sequence). CDR3 residues: CATSRDVGYEQYF. The CDR3 DNA follows: TGTGCCACCAGCAGAGATGTGGGCTACGAGCAGTACTTC.

This clonotype appeared a few times. This chain uses TRBV12-5 with TRBJ2-7; D not certain. Germline assignment: CDR1 LGHNT and CDR2 FRNRAP. The CDR3 contains 10 residues. The CDR3 here is CEAKTYEQYF. CDR3 nucleotide sequence: TGTGAAGCGAAGACCTACGAGCAGTACTTC.

There are a few counts of this clonotype. This chain uses TRBV11-1 with TRBJ2-7; D possibly matches TRBD1 or TRBD2 (6 bases each). Germline V gene lookup returns CDR1 SGHAT and CDR2 FQDESV (reference sequence). Trimming stripped 3 bases from V and 3 bases from J, with 12 bases between. This CDR3 is built from 14 residues. CDR3 coding DNA: TGTGCCAGCAGCTTGATCGGGGGACACTACGAGCAGTACTTC. It codes for CASSLIGGHYEQYF.

The chain is built from TRBV24-1 and TRBJ2-1, with TRBD2 matching 11 bases. Germline-derived CDR1 and CDR2 are KGHDR and SFDVKD. V lost 9 bases, J lost 6 bases, and 9 bases stayed unmatched. This CDR3 contains 15 residues. CDR3 in amino acids: CATGLAGGPSNEQFF. DNA of the CDR3: TGTGCCACCGGGTTAGCGGGAGGGCCCTCCAATGAGCAGTTCTTC.

This clonotype was found a few times. The V and J genes are TRBV29-1 and TRBJ2-7; a possible D gene is TRBD2 (5 bases). Germline CDR1 SQVTM, CDR2 ANQGSEA. This CDR3 has 13 amino acids. V was trimmed by 7 bases and J by 1 base, leaving 14 bases between them. This chain's CDR3 is CSGGPGNSYEQYF. The CDR3 DNA sequence: TGCAGCGGCGGTCCGGGGAATTCCTACGAGCAGTACTTC.

This clonotype has a handful of counts. This chain links TRBV15 with TRBJ2-1; 12 nucleotides match TRBD2. V trimming: 3 bases; J trimming: 7 bases; junction bases outside the gene matches: 4. Germline CDR1 is LNHNV and CDR2 is YYDKDF (reference sequence). The CDR3 is 15 amino acids. The CDR3 is CATSSTSGRLNEQFF. CDR3 coding DNA: TGTGCCACCAGCAGCACTAGCGGGAGGTTGAATGAGCAGTTCTTC.

As to this clonotype: This may stem from a read error, because a much larger clone lies one nucleotide away. This chain joins TRBV6-5 and TRBJ1-6; D is uncertain. Germline V gene lookup returns CDR1 MNHEY and CDR2 SVGAGI. The CDR3 spans 13 residues. The CDR3 loop is CAGSYNGNSPLHF. CDR3 in DNA: TGTGCCGGCAGTTACAATGGAAATTCACCCCTCCACTTT.

This clonotype was counted only a few times. The chain couples TRBV12-3 or TRBV12-4 to TRBJ2-3; D might be TRBD1 or TRBD2, each matching 5 bases. The length of the CDR3 is 14 residues. Trimming took off 7 bases at V and 3 bases at J, with 14 bases between the two ends. The CDR3 DNA follows: TGTGCCAGCACGTGGGGCCCGGGAACAGATACGCAGTATTTT. The encoded protein is CASTWGPGTDTQYF.

This clonotype turned up a few times. This rearrangement joins TRBV6-2 or TRBV6-3 to TRBJ2-1, with 9 positions matching TRBD1. CDR1 and CDR2 (germline): MNHEY, SVGEGT. V lost 6 bases to trimming and J lost 6 bases; unmatched junction nucleotides: 6. CDR3 length: 14 amino acids. The CDR3 nucleotides read TGTGCCAGCAGACCACAGGGGGCGCTCAATGAGCAGTTCTTC. It translates to CASRPQGALNEQFF.

The chain links TRBV7-2 to TRBJ2-7; TRBD1 aligns across 8 bases. The ends lost 4 bases at V and 2 bases at J; junction bases unmatched: 7. CDR3 length equals 15 residues. Germline assignment: CDR1 SGHTA and CDR2 FQGNSA. The CDR3 nucleotides are TGTGCCAGCAGCTCTACAACGACAGGGGCCTACGAGCAGTACTTC. Translated: CASSSTTTGAYEQYF.

This clonotype has only a few counts. The V gene is TRBV27, the J gene TRBJ2-7, with D possibly matching TRBD2 (5 bases). This CDR3 is 14 amino acids long. CDR1 MNHEY and CDR2 SMNVEV come from the germline V gene (reference sequence). The V gene lost 1 base and the J gene lost 4 bases, with 11 bases spanning the gap. The CDR3 bases are TGTGCCAGCAGTTTATGGGCCGGGAAGTACGAGCAGTACTTC. Protein: CASSLWAGKYEQYF.

Notes on this clonotype: One base away lies a much larger clone, so this may be a sequencing read error. The chain joins TRBV7-2 to TRBJ2-1, with TRBD2 identical over 7 bases. V gave up 1 base and J gave up 5 bases; unmatched junction bases: 5. CDR3 size: 15 residues. Germline V CDR1 and CDR2: SGHTA, FQGNSA. The DNA for the CDR3 is TGTGCCAGCAGCTTAGGGCTAGCGGTCCACAATGAGCAGTTCTTC. Translated, it gives CASSLGLAVHNEQFF. The full variable domain, its missing parts supplied by reference TRBV7-2 and TRBJ2-1, is GAGVSQSPSNKVTEKGKDVELRCDPISGHTALYWYRQSLGQGLEFLIYFQGNSAPDKSGLPSDRFSAERTGGSVSTLTIQRTQQEDSAVYLCASSLGLAVHNEQFFGPGTRLTVL.

Only a few counts were recorded for this clonotype. The chain joins TRBV29-1 to TRBJ2-3; D remains unclear. From germline, CDR1 is SQVTM and CDR2 ANQGSEA. This CDR3 has 14 amino acids. V dropped 8 bases and J dropped 2 bases, with 17 bases sitting between them. The CDR3 spells CSTPGWEFTDTQYF. The CDR3 DNA follows: TGCAGCACCCCCGGGTGGGAATTCACAGATACGCAGTATTTT.

The count of this clonotype is one. One end of the junction does not line up with germline, which may come from a read error. The rearrangement joins TRBV20-1 to TRBJ2-6; perhaps TRBD2 as D (6 bases). CDR3 length equals 16 residues. Germline CDR1 and CDR2: DFQATT and SNEGSKA (reference sequence). The CDR3 DNA reads TGCAGTGCTAGAGGGGGACTCAAATCTGGGGCCAACGTCCGGACTTTC. Translated, it gives CSARGGLKSGANVRTF.

The chain employs TRBV3-1 and TRBJ1-6, with D uncertain. CDR3 size: 12 residues. V lost 3 bases, J lost 10 bases, and 7 bases lay in between. Germline V gives CDR1 LGHDT, CDR2 YNNKEL (reference sequence). This CDR3 reads CASSQGLSPLHF. In DNA form, the CDR3 reads TGTGCCAGCAGCCAGGGTTTGTCACCCCTCCACTTT.

The gene calls are TRBV5-1 and TRBJ2-1; tentative D call: TRBD1 (6 bases). The CDR3 has 15 amino acids. With 0 bases removed from V and 7 bases from J, the gap between germline ends came to 14 bases. Germline V gene data show CDR1 as SGHRS and CDR2 as YFSETQ. The CDR3 nucleotides are TGCGCCAGCAGCTTGGGTGGCAGGGGTGTAAATGAGCAGTTCTTC. Translated: CASSLGGRGVNEQFF.

There are many counts of this clonotype. The chain uses TRBV12-5 and TRBJ2-5; no firm D call. Between the trimmed V and J ends, which lost 6 bases and 4 bases, there was a span of 15 bases. Looked up from germline, CDR1 is LGHNT and CDR2 is FRNRAP. This CDR3 comprises 14 residues. The CDR3 coding sequence is TGTGCTAGTGGCTCCGGAGTGCCCGGAGAGACCCAGTACTTC. Protein sequence: CASGSGVPGETQYF.

This clonotype was detected a few times. V and J are TRBV4-2 and TRBJ2-5; a weak D match, TRBD1 (6 bases). Looked up from germline, CDR1 is LGHNA and CDR2 is YNFKEQ. Deletions cut 1 base from V and 2 bases from J, with 14 bases between. The length of the CDR3 is 16 residues. CDR3: CASSQGLTGRQETQYF. The CDR3 DNA follows: TGTGCCAGCAGCCAAGGTCTCACAGGGAGACAAGAGACCCAGTACTTC.

The J gene is TRBJ2-4, the V gene TRBV5-1; the D call may be TRBD1 or TRBD2 (5 bases each). The CDR3 loop spans 18 amino acids. In germline, CDR1 is SGHRS, CDR2 YFSETQ. V was clipped by 4 bases and J by 0 bases, with 20 bases between them. The CDR3: CASSGDATSILAKNIQYF. DNA for the CDR3: TGCGCCAGCAGCGGGGACGCGACGAGTATTCTAGCCAAAAACATTCAGTACTTC.

The chain combines TRBV7-2 with TRBJ2-3; 12 bases fit TRBD2. The trim removed 5 bases at V and 4 bases at J, leaving 7 bases unmatched. Germline CDR1 SGHTA, CDR2 FQGNSA. This CDR3 region has 16 residues. The CDR3 sequence: CASSTLLAGGADTQYF. The CDR3 DNA reads TGTGCCAGCAGCACCCTACTAGCGGGGGGCGCAGATACGCAGTATTTT.

The J gene is TRBJ2-7, the V gene TRBV2; D remains unclear. V was pared by 3 bases and J by 1 base, with 7 bases between. The CDR3 contains 13 residues. CDR1 and CDR2 from the germline V gene are SNHLY and FYNNEI. The CDR3 coding sequence is TGTGCCAGCAGTGAGTGGGAATCCTACGAGCAGTACTTC. The encoded protein is CASSEWESYEQYF. Complete variable domain (other parts from reference TRBV2 and TRBJ2-7): EPEVTQTPSHQVTQMGQEVILRCVPISNHLYFYWYRQILGQKVEFLVSFYNNEISEKSEIFDDQFSVERPDGSNFTLKIRSTKLEDSAMYFCASSEWESYEQYFGPGTRLTVT.

V usage is TRBV27 and J usage is TRBJ2-5, with a possible D match to TRBD2 (5 bases). Per germline, CDR1 MNHEY and CDR2 SMNVEV (reference sequence). This CDR3 contains 15 residues. The V end lost 4 bases, the J end lost 5 bases, and 17 bases lay between the germline ends. CDR3 nucleotides: TGTGCCAGCAGTTCCTGGACTGGAGGCGGGGAGACCCAGTACTTC. This translates into CASSSWTGGGETQYF.

The sample holds a few counts of this clonotype. The chain couples TRBV4-3 to TRBJ2-3, with D possibly being TRBD1 or TRBD2 (5 bases each). The germline gives CDR1 LGHNA, CDR2 YSLEER. Trimming pared 0 bases from V and 4 bases from J, leaving 11 bases between. This CDR3 contains 15 residues. The CDR3 nucleotides read TGCGCCAGCAGCCAAGATGTGAGGGGCTCAGATACGCAGTATTTT. This gives the protein CASSQDVRGSDTQYF.

This clonotype has a single count. This may stem from a read error, because a much larger clone lies one nucleotide away. The rearrangement links TRBV29-1 to TRBJ2-7; no clear D gene. CDR3 length: 12 amino acids. CDR1 is SQVTM, CDR2 ANQGSEA, per germline. V was pared by 7 bases and J by 7 bases, with 17 bases between. DNA for the CDR3: TGCAGCGCGGTGAGGCCCTACAATGAGCAGTACTTC. Protein sequence: CSAVRPYNEQYF.

The rearrangement uses TRBV20-1 and TRBJ1-1, with D perhaps TRBD1 (6 bases). Trimming removed 0 bases from V and 3 bases from J, with 17 bases in between. Germline V gene sequence: CDR1 DFQATT, CDR2 SNEGSKA (reference sequence). The CDR3 runs to 16 residues. The chain's CDR3 is CSARDPGHPGDTEAFF. CDR3 nucleotides: TGCAGTGCTAGAGACCCCGGACACCCAGGGGACACTGAAGCTTTCTTT.

The chain carries TRBV6-5 and TRBJ2-1, with 10 positions matching TRBD1. V lost 2 bases to trimming and J lost 8 bases; unmatched junction nucleotides: 12. The CDR3 length is 17 residues. Germline assignment: CDR1 MNHEY and CDR2 SVGAGI. The CDR3, as DNA: TGTGCCAGCAGTTACGACCCCCAGACAGGGGGCGGGCATGAGCAGTTCTTC. This codes for CASSYDPQTGGGHEQFF.